Each of the 17 T cell receptor beta chains below was sequenced from the same sample in a study of neurological immune-mediated disorders. From the 5' RACE reads, TCRdb called clonotypes with MiXCR, one entry per CDR3 protein. The sample carries 65,000 to 70,000 distinct CDR3 sequences, approximately 4.2% recorded once. The sample comprised PBMCs. The receptors shown here come from a man aged 45-65 years with multiple sclerosis.

Ten or more counts support this clonotype. V usage is TRBV7-2 and J usage is TRBJ2-7; D remains ambiguous. From germline, CDR1 is SGHTA and CDR2 FQGNSA. V dropped 2 bases and J dropped 0 bases, with 8 bases sitting between them. The CDR3 totals 14 residues. The chain's CDR3 is CASSLSRFSYEQYF. In nucleotides, the CDR3 is TGTGCCAGCAGCTTATCCAGGTTCTCCTACGAGCAGTACTTC.

This clonotype has more than one count but fewer than ten. V is TRBV18 and J is TRBJ2-2, with 7 bases lining up with TRBD2. The J segment lost 6 bases and the V segment lost 2 bases, leaving 6 bases of the junction unmatched. The CDR3 runs to 15 residues. CDR1 KGHSH and CDR2 LQKENI come from the germline V gene. CDR3 in amino acids: CASSPSGGKPGELFF. For the CDR3, the DNA is TGTGCCAGCTCACCATCCGGGGGGAAGCCCGGGGAGCTGTTTTTT.

In this sample, this clonotype turned up many times. V gene TRBV20-1 combines with J gene TRBJ2-2; 7 bases match TRBD1. V was pared by 2 bases and J by 5 bases, with 8 bases of the junction left unmatched. The CDR3 runs 15 residues. Germline V lookup: CDR1 DFQATT, CDR2 SNEGSKA (reference sequence). The DNA of the CDR3 is TGCAGTGCTAGACAGCAGGGGGTTTGGACCGGGGAGCTGTTTTTT. It codes for CSARQQGVWTGELFF.

The CDR3 protein is CSARGSPANTGELFF. As DNA, the CDR3 is TGCAGTGCTAGAGGTAGCCCGGCGAACACCGGGGAGCTGTTTTTT. This chain links TRBV20-1 with TRBJ2-2; D not certain. Between the trimmed V and J ends, which lost 1 base and 0 bases, there was a span of 9 bases. Germline V gene data show CDR1 as DFQATT and CDR2 as SNEGSKA (reference sequence). There are 15 residues in the CDR3.

This clonotype was observed at least ten times. The chain joins TRBV5-1 to TRBJ1-6; 9 bases are a match to TRBD1. The CDR3 extends over 13 amino acids. Germline CDR1 is SGHRS and CDR2 is YFSETQ. J lost 9 bases, V lost 4 bases, and 2 bases had no gene match. The CDR3 protein is CASSLDRGSPLHF. The CDR3 DNA reads as TGCGCCAGCAGCCTGGACAGGGGTTCACCCCTCCACTTT. Variable domain in full (rest from reference TRBV5-1 and TRBJ1-6): KAGVTQTPRYLIKTRGQQVTLSCSPISGHRSVSWYQQTPGQGLQFLFEYFSETQRNKGNFPGRFSGRQFSNSRSEMNVSTLELGDSALYLCASSLDRGSPLHFGNGTRLTVT.

This clonotype was seen at least ten times. The V and J genes are TRBV20-1 and TRBJ1-4, with a possible D match to TRBD1 (5 bases). Germline V gene data show CDR1 as DFQATT and CDR2 as SNEGSKA (reference sequence). Trimming shortened V by 2 bases and J by 5 bases, and 18 bases separated the two germline ends. There are 16 residues in the CDR3. The CDR3 DNA is TGCAGTGCTAGACCCTTAACCGGGACGGAAAATGAAAAACTGTTTTTT. Amino acid sequence: CSARPLTGTENEKLFF.

This clonotype was observed a handful of times. The J gene is TRBJ1-2, the V gene TRBV7-9; a possible D gene is TRBD1 (5 bases). Trimming took off 5 bases at V and 3 bases at J, with 7 bases between the two ends. The CDR3 runs 12 residues. The germline V gene encodes CDR1 SEHNR and CDR2 FQNEAQ (reference sequence). The CDR3 is CASSPTDYGYTF. CDR3 nucleotide sequence: TGTGCCAGCAGCCCGACAGACTATGGCTACACCTTC.

This clonotype was picked up many times. The CDR3 DNA is TGTGCCAGCAGCTTGAGAAGAACAGGGGGAAATGCCGGGGAGCTGTTTTTT. Translated: CASSLRRTGGNAGELFF. V gene TRBV5-6 combines with J gene TRBJ2-2; 8 bases fit TRBD1. Germline CDR1 is SGHDT and CDR2 is YYEEEE. The CDR3 runs to 17 residues. The ends lost 1 base at V and 6 bases at J; junction bases unmatched: 11.

The table lists this clonotype with many counts. The gene calls are TRBV20-1 and TRBJ2-7; 7 bases are a match to TRBD1. J gave up 4 bases and V 0 bases, and 3 bases lay outside the gene matches. Germline CDR1 reads DFQATT; CDR2 reads SNEGSKA (reference sequence). The CDR3 has 13 residues. In nucleotides, the CDR3 is TGCAGTGCTAGAGAAACAGGGGAATACGAGCAGTACTTC. It codes for CSARETGEYEQYF.

This clonotype was seen repeatedly, ten times or more. For the CDR3, the DNA is TGTGCCAGTAGTAGCCTAGCGGCGGAGACCCAGTACTTC. The encoded protein is CASSSLAAETQYF. The chain joins TRBV19 to TRBJ2-5, with 7 bases matching TRBD2. This CDR3 has 13 residues. Germline V gene sequence: CDR1 LNHDA, CDR2 SQIVND (reference sequence). The V gene end was trimmed by 4 bases and the J gene end by 5 bases; junction bases not matched to a gene: 4.

This clonotype was detected ten times or more. The J gene is TRBJ1-5, the V gene TRBV5-1; D unclear. V lost 0 bases and J 10 bases, leaving 11 bases between the germline ends. Per germline, CDR1 SGHRS and CDR2 YFSETQ. The CDR3 covers 13 residues. CDR3 coding DNA: TGCGCCAGCAGCTTGGACATTAGAACTCCCCAGCATTTT. It codes for CASSLDIRTPQHF.

Ten or more counts support this clonotype. The chain uses TRBV9 and TRBJ1-5; 7 bases agree with TRBD1. The germline CDR1 and CDR2 sequences are SGDLS and YYNGEE. The CDR3 is 14 residues long. The trim removed 3 bases at V and 4 bases at J, leaving 4 bases unmatched. As DNA, the CDR3 is TGTGCCAGCAGCGGAGGGACAGAGAATCAGCCCCAGCATTTT. Its protein is CASSGGTENQPQHF.

In this sample, this clonotype turned up many times. The chain links TRBV4-1 to TRBJ2-1, with D possibly TRBD1 on 6 matching bases. The germline V and J ends were trimmed by 4 bases and 4 bases, with 17 bases remaining between them. Germline values: CDR1 MGHRA, CDR2 YSYEKL. There are 16 residues in the CDR3. CDR3 sequence: CASSPAGAGEYNEQFF. In DNA form, the CDR3 reads TGCGCCAGCAGCCCAGCCGGGGCAGGGGAGTACAATGAGCAGTTCTTC.

This clonotype was found many times. This rearrangement joins TRBV28 to TRBJ2-7, with D perhaps matching TRBD2 (5 bases). V was clipped by 4 bases and J by 2 bases, with 6 bases between them. CDR1 MDHEN and CDR2 SYDVKM come from the germline V gene. There are 12 residues in the CDR3. The chain's CDR3 is CASSSGTYEQYV. The CDR3 region has the DNA TGTGCCAGCAGTTCGGGGACCTACGAGCAGTACGTC.

At least ten counts were recorded for this clonotype. The chain uses TRBV7-2 and TRBJ2-1; TRBD1 is a possible D gene (7 bases). CDR1 is SGHTA, CDR2 FQGNSA, per germline. With 8 bases removed from V and 0 bases from J, the gap between germline ends came to 23 bases. The CDR3 totals 18 residues. The CDR3 region is CASGTVQGGGSSYNEQFF. The CDR3 bases are TGTGCCAGCGGTACTGTCCAGGGGGGCGGAAGCTCCTACAATGAGCAGTTCTTC. Variable domain in full (rest from reference TRBV7-2 and TRBJ2-1): GAGVSQSPSNKVTEKGKDVELRCDPISGHTALYWYRQSLGQGLEFLIYFQGNSAPDKSGLPSDRFSAERTGGSVSTLTIQRTQQEDSAVYLCASGTVQGGGSSYNEQFFGPGTRLTVL.

This clonotype was seen many times. The genes are TRBV9 and TRBJ2-1; TRBD2 aligns across 7 bases. Germline V gives CDR1 SGDLS, CDR2 YYNGEE. V shed 2 bases and J 1 base; nucleotides not matched to a gene: 3. The CDR3 consists of 15 residues. The CDR3 DNA is TGTGCCAGCAGCGTGGGGGGAGGGTCCTACAATGAGCAGTTCTTC. Translating gives CASSVGGGSYNEQFF.

This clonotype showed up many times. This rearrangement joins TRBV7-2 to TRBJ2-5; the D gene is possibly TRBD1 (6 bases). V gave up 5 bases and J gave up 1 base, with 11 bases separating them. CDR3 size: 14 residues. The germline CDR1 and CDR2 sequences are SGHTA and FQGNSA. The CDR3 spells CASSGRGFQETQYF. Here the CDR3 DNA reads TGTGCCAGCAGCGGCAGGGGATTCCAAGAGACCCAGTACTTC.